This is a list of T cell receptor beta chains from one sample in a study of radiotherapy plus CTLA-4 blockade in lung cancer. Here immunoSEQ multiplex PCR was the method, and the copy in TCRdb shows in-frame clones only, minus some. The data show around 82,000 clones, 85% to 90% seen once. The sample here was peripheral blood, taken from a patient treated with radiotherapy plus ipilimumab. These receptors all come from a human donor with non-small cell lung cancer that progressed on radiotherapy plus ipilimumab. The CDR3 runs from the conserved cysteine through the conserved F or W. A D gene is named only where the DNA matches it firmly. A clone size is listed for some rows: how often the clone was seen (once, few, many), or a class if it is expanded.

J gene | V gene | D gene | clone size | CDR3 protein | CDR3 DNA
TRBJ2-7 | TRBV14 | NA | NA | CASSLQGIYEQYF | TGTGCCAGCAGCCTGCAGGGTATCTACGAGCAGTACTTC
TRBJ1-6 | TRBV5-1 | TRBD1 | NA | CASSPGTGGNSPLHF | TGCGCCAGCAGCCCCGGGACAGGGGGTAATTCACCCCTCCACTTT
TRBJ1-1 | TRBV30 | NA | NA | CAWSPSEYTEAFF | TGTGCCTGGAGTCCCTCAGAGTACACTGAAGCTTTCTTT
TRBJ2-7 | TRBV27 | NA | once | CASSFAVGTLYEQYF | TGTGCCAGCAGTTTCGCCGTTGGAACCCTCTACGAGCAGTACTTC
TRBJ2-1 | TRBV7-2 | TRBD2 | NA | CASRLTGTSGANEQFF | TGTGCCAGCAGGTTAACCGGGACTAGCGGGGCCAATGAGCAGTTCTTC
TRBJ2-1 | TRBV5-4 | NA | NA | CASSPRGSSYNEQFF | TGTGCCAGCAGCCCCCGGGGGAGCTCCTACAATGAGCAGTTCTTC
TRBJ1-6 | TRBV25-1 | NA | NA | CASSPSQSYNSPLHF | TGTGCCAGCAGTCCCAGTCAGTCCTATAATTCACCCCTCCACTTT
TRBJ2-2 | TRBV6-5 | NA | once | CRTFSRNTGELFF | TGCCGGACATTCAGTAGGAACACCGGGGAGCTGTTTTTT
TRBJ1-6 | TRBV6-5 | TRBD1 | NA | CASSPWDRGGSPLHF | TGTGCCAGCAGTCCCTGGGACAGGGGTGGGTCACCCCTCCACTTT
TRBJ2-5 | TRBV7-9 | NA | NA | CASSSAGGLLFRETQYF | TGTGCCAGCAGCAGCGCGGGCGGGCTGCTGTTCCGAGAGACCCAGTACTTC
TRBJ2-1 | TRBV28 | NA | NA | CASSFPSSGFHNEQFF | TGTGCCAGCAGTTTCCCCAGTTCGGGGTTCCACAATGAGCAGTTCTTC
TRBJ1-2 | TRBV5-1 | NA | NA | CASSTGGTGVYGYTF | TGCGCCAGCAGCACGGGAGGGACGGGCGTCTATGGCTACACCTTC
TRBJ1-5 | TRBV2 | NA | NA | CASTMDGLNQPQHF | TGTGCCAGCACCATGGACGGACTAAATCAGCCCCAGCATTTT
TRBJ1-5 | TRBV23-1 | TRBD1 | NA | CASSQRSGTGGSGWSQPQHF | TGCGCCAGCAGTCAACGTTCCGGGACAGGGGGCAGTGGATGGAGTCAGCCCCAGCATTTT
TRBJ2-1 | TRBV28 | NA | NA | CASSLWPVGEQFF | TGTGCCAGCAGTTTATGGCCGGTAGGGGAGCAGTTCTTC
TRBJ1-4 | TRBV5-1 | NA | NA | CASSLKGPATNEKLFF | TGCGCCAGCAGCTTGAAGGGACCTGCAACTAATGAAAAACTGTTTTTT
TRBJ1-1 | TRBV5-1 | NA | NA | CASSVDGRANTEAFF | TGCGCCAGCAGTGTGGACGGCAGGGCTAACACTGAAGCTTTCTTT
TRBJ2-1 | TRBV5-4 | TRBD2 | NA | CASSILAGASYNEQFF | TGTGCCAGCAGCATACTAGCGGGGGCATCTTACAATGAGCAGTTCTTC
TRBJ2-7 | TRBV4-1 | TRBD2 | NA | CASSQERLAGGPPYEQYF | TGCGCCAGCAGCCAAGAACGGCTAGCGGGGGGCCCTCCCTACGAGCAGTACTTC
TRBJ1-5 | TRBV19 | NA | NA | CASSITGSNQPQHF | TGTGCCAGTAGTATCACAGGGAGCAATCAGCCCCAGCATTTT
TRBJ1-1 | TRBV19 | TRBD1 | NA | CASRETGPTEAFF | TGTGCCAGTAGGGAGACAGGGCCCACTGAAGCTTTCTTT
TRBJ1-2 | TRBV11-2 | NA | NA | CASSLAYGGLRYTF | TGTGCCAGCAGCTTAGCTTACGGGGGCCTACGCTACACCTTC
TRBJ2-7 | TRBV30 | NA | NA | CAWIDGSGDEQYF | TGTGCCTGGATAGACGGGAGCGGCGACGAGCAGTACTTC
TRBJ2-7 | TRBV29-1 | TRBD1 | NA | CSAKQGYEQYF | TGCAGCGCCAAACAGGGGTACGAGCAGTACTTC
TRBJ2-2 | TRBV9 | NA | NA | CASSVAATGELFF | TGTGCCAGCAGCGTAGCTGCGACCGGGGAGCTGTTTTTT
TRBJ2-5 | TRBV5-4 | TRBD2 | NA | CASSLAGGPETQYF | TGTGCCAGCAGCTTGGCGGGGGGGCCAGAGACCCAGTACTTC
TRBJ1-2 | TRBV18 | NA | NA | CASSPGKNYGYTF | TGTGCCAGCTCACCAGGGAAGAACTATGGCTACACCTTC
TRBJ1-5 | TRBV18 | NA | NA | CASSPSVLGNQPQHF | TGTGCCAGCTCACCGTCCGTGTTGGGCAATCAGCCCCAGCATTTT
TRBJ2-5 | TRBV10-2 | TRBD1 | NA | CASHGGQGGETQYF | TGCGCCAGTCACGGGGGACAGGGGGGTGAGACCCAGTACTTC
TRBJ2-1 | TRBV27 | TRBD2 | NA | CASSFSGLDEQFF | TGTGCCAGCAGTTTTAGCGGGCTGGATGAGCAGTTCTTC
TRBJ2-1 | TRBV7-9 | TRBD2 | NA | CASSSSGAYEQFF | TGTGCCAGCAGCTCTAGCGGGGCCTATGAGCAGTTCTTC
TRBJ2-1 | TRBV13 | NA | NA | CASSLSARSYNEQFF | TGTGCCAGCAGCTTATCCGCTCGCTCCTACAATGAGCAGTTCTTC
TRBJ2-5 | TRBV7-2 | NA | NA | CASTTRGGGETQYF | TGTGCCAGCACCACCAGGGGGGGCGGGGAGACCCAGTACTTC
TRBJ1-3 | TRBV7-2 | TRBD1 | few | CASRQGAANTIYF | TGTGCCAGCAGGCAGGGGGCTGCAAACACCATATATTTT
TRBJ2-7 | TRBV4-1 | TRBD2 | few | CASSETSGYSYEQYF | TGCGCCAGCAGCGAGACTAGCGGATACTCCTACGAGCAGTACTTC
TRBJ2-7 | TRBV5-1 | TRBD1 | NA | CASSSTGGFYEQYF | TGCGCCAGCAGCTCGACAGGGGGCTTCTACGAGCAGTACTTC
TRBJ1-3 | TRBV5-1 | NA | NA | CASSPNSMGGTIYF | TGCGCCAGCAGCCCGAATTCCATGGGGGGCACCATATATTTT
TRBJ2-2 | TRBV9 | NA | NA | CASSPSGDIGGELFF | TGTGCCAGCAGCCCCTCGGGAGATATAGGCGGGGAGCTGTTTTTT
TRBJ2-3 | TRBV4-1 | NA | NA | CASSQDRYPDTQYF | TGCGCCAGCAGCCAAGATAGATATCCCGATACGCAGTATTTT
TRBJ1-2 | TRBV2 | TRBD1 | NA | CASNQQGVAGYGYTF | TGTGCCAGCAACCAGCAGGGGGTCGCGGGCTATGGCTACACCTTC
TRBJ2-1 | TRBV30 | TRBD2 | NA | CAWSLAESYNEQFF | TGTGCCTGGAGTCTAGCGGAATCCTACAATGAGCAGTTCTTC
TRBJ1-3 | TRBV5-8 | NA | NA | CASSPGGLGNTIYF | TGTGCCAGCAGCCCCGGGGGACTTGGAAACACCATATATTTT
TRBJ2-7 | TRBV6-6 | NA | NA | CASSYSKGYEQYF | TGTGCCAGCAGTTACTCGAAGGGCTACGAGCAGTACTTC
TRBJ2-7 | TRBV28 | NA | NA | CASSTSTVYEQYF | TGTGCCAGCAGCACCTCGACAGTCTACGAGCAGTACTTC
TRBJ2-5 | TRBV19 | TRBD1 | NA | CASRQGGRETQYF | TGTGCCAGCCGACAGGGGGGGAGAGAGACCCAGTACTTC
TRBJ2-7 | TRBV9 | TRBD2 | NA | CASSSDGRYHEQYF | TGTGCCAGCAGCTCCGACGGGAGGTACCACGAGCAGTACTTC
TRBJ1-1 | TRBV7-2 | NA | NA | CASSLSARALNTEAFF | TGTGCCAGCAGCTTGAGTGCTCGGGCATTGAACACTGAAGCTTTCTTT
TRBJ2-7 | TRBV5-1 | NA | NA | CASSSLTGPYEQYF | TGCGCCAGCAGCTCTCTGACAGGTCCCTACGAGCAGTACTTC
TRBJ2-3 | TRBV28 | TRBD2 | NA | CASSGAGGSSTQYF | TGTGCCAGCAGTGGGGCGGGGGGCTCATCGACGCAGTATTTT
TRBJ1-2 | TRBV29-1 | NA | once | CSVEDRQVYGYTF | TGCAGCGTTGAAGATCGGCAGGTCTATGGCTACACCTTC
TRBJ2-7 | TRBV5-1 | TRBD1 | NA | CASSSYRGEQYF | TGCGCCAGCAGTTCTTACAGGGGGGAGCAGTACTTC
TRBJ2-1 | TRBV5-6 | TRBD1 | NA | CASSLGTGLFEQFF | TGTGCCAGCAGCTTGGGGACAGGGTTGTTTGAGCAGTTCTTC
TRBJ1-5 | TRBV19 | NA | once | CASSIRGQPQHF | TGTGCCAGTAGTATCCGTGGTCAGCCCCAGCATTTT
TRBJ2-7 | TRBV25-1 | NA | NA | CASSGYFEQYF | TGTGCCAGCAGTGGCTACTTTGAGCAGTACTTC
TRBJ1-5 | TRBV2 | NA | NA | CASRDGTSNQPQHF | TGTGCCAGCAGGGACGGAACTAGCAATCAGCCCCAGCATTTT
TRBJ2-3 | TRBV5-1 | NA | once | CASSPSTDTQYF | TGCGCCAGCAGCCCCAGCACAGATACGCAGTATTTT